The next 30 T cell receptor beta chains were all read from a single sample in a study of blood T cell repertoires in COVID-19. Here immunoSEQ multiplex PCR was the method, and the copy in TCRdb shows in-frame clones only, minus some. The data contain about 82,000 clones, 81% of them singletons. The source material was peripheral blood. The receptors derive from a man aged 80 or over with acute or convalescent COVID-19.

The V call is TRBV5-1, the J call TRBJ2-1; possible D gene TRBD1, 6 bases. The V and J ends lost 1 base and 6 bases respectively, with 14 bases between them. CDR3 length: 15 amino acids. Per germline, CDR1 SGHRS and CDR2 YFSETQ. The DNA of the CDR3 is TGCGCCAGCAGCTTGACAGGGCTCCCTCTCAATGAGCAGTTCTTC. Translation: CASSLTGLPLNEQFF.

The V and J genes are TRBV29-1 and TRBJ2-7; TRBD1 agrees at 9 bases. V trimming: 3 bases; J trimming: 5 bases; junction bases outside the gene matches: 14. Germline V lookup: CDR1 SQVTM, CDR2 ANQGSEA. This CDR3 contains 16 residues. This chain's CDR3 is CSVEHGQGTTYHEQYF. The CDR3 coding sequence is TGCAGCGTTGAGCACGGACAGGGGACGACCTACCACGAGCAGTACTTC.

This clone came up a few times. The genes are TRBV10-3 and TRBJ1-2; TRBD1 aligns across 7 bases. The V and J ends lost 1 base and 7 bases, in that order; junction bases with no gene match: 6. From germline, CDR1 is ENHRY and CDR2 SYGVKD. The CDR3 contains 14 residues. Written as DNA, the CDR3 is TGTGCCATCAGTGAGTTACAGGGGATCGTTGGCTACACCTTC. It codes for CAISELQGIVGYTF.

The V and J genes are TRBV5-1 and TRBJ2-1, with a possible D match to TRBD1 (5 bases). V dropped 0 bases and J dropped 6 bases, with 10 bases sitting between them. This CDR3 is built from 14 residues. Germline lookup yields CDR1 SGHRS and CDR2 YFSETQ. CDR3: CASSLVAGPNEQFF. CDR3 sequence (DNA): TGCGCCAGCAGCTTGGTGGCAGGGCCCAATGAGCAGTTCTTC.

The table lists this clone with a few counts. The rearrangement uses TRBV2 and TRBJ2-5, with 9 bases fitting TRBD1. Germline CDR1 SNHLY, CDR2 FYNNEI. V lost 6 bases to trimming and J lost 5 bases; unmatched junction nucleotides: 7. The CDR3 loop spans 14 amino acids. The CDR3 nucleotides read TGTGCCAGCAGAGAACAGGGGGCGGGGGAGACCCAGTACTTC. It is translated as CASREQGAGETQYF.

The chain uses TRBV28 and TRBJ2-3; 7 bases fit TRBD2. V was clipped by 2 bases and J by 1 base; unmatched bases: 6. This CDR3 contains 16 residues. The V gene's germline CDR1 is MDHEN and CDR2 SYDVKM. CDR3 sequence reads: CASSLVLAVRTDTQYF. The CDR3 DNA follows: TGTGCCAGCAGTTTAGTCCTAGCGGTCCGCACAGATACGCAGTATTTT.

This clone has just a few counts. The gene calls are TRBV7-9 and TRBJ2-7, with a possible D match to TRBD1 (6 bases). The CDR3 covers 15 residues. Germline CDR1 reads SEHNR; CDR2 reads FQNEAQ (reference sequence). Deletions cut 3 bases from V and 6 bases from J, with 18 bases between. The CDR3 DNA reads as TGTGCCAGCAGCTTCCCGTATAGGGGGATCCCCGAGCAGTACTTC. Translated, it gives CASSFPYRGIPEQYF.

The chain links TRBV28 to TRBJ1-5; TRBD1 is a possible D gene (5 bases). V was cut by 3 bases and J by 4 bases, with 13 bases left in between. Germline CDR1 MDHEN, CDR2 SYDVKM. This CDR3 contains 15 residues. The CDR3 protein is CASSFIRTPNQPQHF. The CDR3, as DNA: TGTGCCAGCAGTTTTATCAGGACACCAAATCAGCCCCAGCATTTT.

This chain joins TRBV27 and TRBJ2-1; 10 bases agree with TRBD2. The CDR3 extends over 14 amino acids. Trimming cost V 6 bases and J 5 bases; bases outside gene matches: 4. CDR1 MNHEY and CDR2 SMNVEV come from the germline V gene (reference sequence). CDR3 DNA sequence: TGTGCCAGCAGAAAAGCGGGAGGGGACAATGAGCAGTTCTTC. It encodes CASRKAGGDNEQFF.

This clone was seen just once. The chain combines TRBV28 with TRBJ2-6; D is unclear. Trimming removed 3 bases at V and 0 bases at J, with 6 bases between. From germline, CDR1 is MDHEN and CDR2 SYDVKM. The CDR3 contains 15 residues. The CDR3 is CASSLASSGANVLTF. CDR3 in DNA: TGTGCCAGCAGTTTGGCCAGCTCTGGGGCCAACGTCCTGACTTTC. The whole variable domain, remainder taken from reference TRBV28 and TRBJ2-6, is DVKVTQSSRYLVKRTGEKVFLECVQDMDHENMFWYRQDPGLGLRLIYFSYDVKMKEKGDIPEGYSVSREKKERFSLILESASTNQTSMYLCASSLASSGANVLTFGAGSRLTVL.

The V gene is TRBV6-5, the J gene TRBJ2-7, with 11 bases fitting TRBD2. The ends lost 6 bases at V and 2 bases at J; junction bases unmatched: 6. The CDR3 covers 15 residues. Germline V gives CDR1 MNHEY, CDR2 SVGAGI. The CDR3: CASSRLAGFPYEQYF. CDR3 sequence (DNA): TGTGCCAGCAGCCGACTAGCGGGATTCCCCTACGAGCAGTACTTC.

Many counts were recorded for this clone. V and J are TRBV28 and TRBJ1-1, with D uncertain. The CDR3 contains 13 residues. V was clipped by 6 bases and J by 3 bases, with 11 bases between them. Germline lookup yields CDR1 MDHEN and CDR2 SYDVKM. CDR3 nucleotide sequence: TGTGCCAGCAGACCGGGGTGGGACACTGAAGCTTTCTTT. Protein: CASRPGWDTEAFF.

V is TRBV6-2 or TRBV6-3 and J is TRBJ2-7; 10 bases fit TRBD2. This CDR3 contains 14 residues. V dropped 2 bases and J dropped 5; count of bases not matched to a gene: 3. CDR1 and CDR2 from the germline V gene are MNHEY and SVGEGT. CDR3 sequence reads: CASSYPTSGNEQYF. As DNA, the CDR3 is TGTGCCAGCAGTTACCCCACTAGCGGGAACGAGCAGTACTTC.

The chain carries TRBV28 and TRBJ2-7; 10 nucleotides line up with TRBD1. Germline CDR1 and CDR2: MDHEN and SYDVKM. V lost 6 bases to trimming and J lost 5 bases; unmatched junction nucleotides: 10. The CDR3 consists of 15 residues. CDR3 bases: TGTGCCAGCAGCCTTCGACAGGGGGCGCGCAACGAGCAGTACTTC. This sequence encodes CASSLRQGARNEQYF.

J is TRBJ2-2 and V is TRBV27; TRBD2 agrees at 10 bases. The CDR3 covers 18 residues. Germline assignment: CDR1 MNHEY and CDR2 SMNVEV (reference sequence). The ends lost 2 bases at V and 2 bases at J; junction bases unmatched: 8. The CDR3 sequence: CASSLNFLLAGNTGELFF. DNA for the CDR3: TGTGCCAGCAGTTTAAATTTTTTACTAGCGGGAAACACCGGGGAGCTGTTTTTT.

DNA of the CDR3: TGTGCCAGCAGTTTCTCAAACAGGGAGCAAGAGACCCAGTACTTC. Amino acids: CASSFSNREQETQYF. The gene calls are TRBV27 and TRBJ2-5, with D possibly TRBD1 on 6 matching bases. The CDR3 extends over 15 amino acids. CDR1 and CDR2 from the germline V gene are MNHEY and SMNVEV (reference sequence). V was shortened by 3 bases and J by 2 bases, with 13 bases between the two germline ends.

V usage is TRBV28 and J usage is TRBJ1-5; D is ambiguous. In germline, CDR1 is MDHEN, CDR2 SYDVKM. The CDR3 totals 12 residues. Trimming left V 4 bases short and J 7 bases short, with 8 bases between. In nucleotides, the CDR3 is TGTGCCAGCAGTTCTTTGTTGCAGCCCCAGCATTTT. Translating it yields CASSSLLQPQHF.

Comments on this clone: The DNA is left out, because the CDR3 cannot be placed on it with certainty; the CDR3 is given as TCRdb lists it. The chain is built from TRBV27 and TRBJ1-2. CDR1 is MNHEY and CDR2 is SMNVEV in the germline V gene (reference sequence). The CDR3 length is 13 residues, termini included. CDR3 in amino acids: CASHSRDFRGYTF.

The rearrangement joins TRBV18 to TRBJ2-7; 8 bases agree with TRBD1. J gave up 3 bases and V 6 bases, and 7 bases lay outside the gene matches. CDR1 and CDR2 (germline): KGHSH, LQKENI. The CDR3 length is 14 residues. CDR3 sequence reads: CASSATGAGYEQYF. As DNA, the CDR3 is TGTGCCAGCTCCGCGACAGGGGCAGGCTACGAGCAGTACTTC.

The rearrangement links TRBV15 to TRBJ1-5; TRBD1 matches at 7 bases. In germline, CDR1 is LNHNV, CDR2 YYDKDF (reference sequence). Trimming removed 3 bases from V and 0 bases from J; junction bases left unmatched: 14. The CDR3 extends over 19 amino acids. This CDR3 is CATSRRSSGTAYSNQPQHF. The CDR3 DNA reads TGTGCCACCAGCAGGAGGAGTTCCGGGACAGCCTATAGCAATCAGCCCCAGCATTTT.

V and J are TRBV29-1 and TRBJ1-4; no firm D call. This CDR3 has 14 amino acids. V lost 7 bases and J 0 bases, leaving 12 bases between the germline ends. CDR1 and CDR2 from the germline V gene are SQVTM and ANQGSEA. CDR3 nucleotide sequence: TGCAGCGCGACCGAGGGTGCAACTAATGAAAAACTGTTTTTT. This encodes CSATEGATNEKLFF.

This clone has only a few counts. V gene TRBV7-2 combines with J gene TRBJ1-1; 7 nucleotides match TRBD1. Germline V gene data show CDR1 as SGHTA and CDR2 as FQGNSA. With 2 bases clipped from V and 0 bases from J, the junction kept 3 bases outside the gene matches. The CDR3 is made up of 15 amino acids. CDR3 in amino acids: CASSLNRGLNTEAFF. In nucleotides, the CDR3 is TGTGCCAGCAGCTTAAACAGGGGCCTGAACACTGAAGCTTTCTTT.

The CDR3 sequence is CASSWGGQGSEAFF. Written as DNA, the CDR3 is TGCGCCAGCAGCTGGGGAGGACAGGGATCTGAAGCTTTCTTT. V and J are TRBV5-1 and TRBJ1-1; TRBD1 aligns across 8 bases. The CDR3 is 14 residues long. Germline CDR1 SGHRS, CDR2 YFSETQ. V gave up 3 bases and J gave up 6 bases; unmatched junction bases: 7.

Only one count was recorded for this clone. The chain links TRBV21-1 to TRBJ1-5. TRBV21-1 is labeled a pseudogene. The CDR3 has 19 amino acids. The CDR3 loop is CASSKWEGNQGRSNQPQHF. The CDR3 nucleotides read TGTGCCAGCAGCAAATGGGAGGGAAACCAAGGTAGGAGCAATCAGCCCCAGCATTTT.

The chain employs TRBV5-4 and TRBJ1-1; 7 bases map to TRBD1. This CDR3 region has 15 residues. CDR1 SGHNT and CDR2 YYREEE come from the germline V gene (reference sequence). Trimming took 1 base from V and 1 from J; bases not matched to a gene: 4. The CDR3 spells CASSLNRGQNTEAFF. The CDR3, as DNA: TGTGCCAGCAGCTTGAACAGGGGACAGAACACTGAAGCTTTCTTT.

The chain employs TRBV5-1 and TRBJ1-1; 7 nucleotides agree with TRBD1. From germline, CDR1 is SGHRS and CDR2 YFSETQ. The CDR3 is 14 amino acids. J lost 3 bases, V lost 3 bases, and 5 bases had no gene match. The CDR3 spells CASSSQGVHTEAFF. As DNA, the CDR3 is TGCGCCAGCAGCTCCCAGGGGGTACACACTGAAGCTTTCTTT.

The chain is built from TRBV6-5 and TRBJ1-5; TRBD1 is a possible D gene (6 bases). CDR1 is MNHEY and CDR2 is SVGAGI in the germline V gene. The V end was cut by 5 bases, the J end by 3 bases, with 14 bases between. There are 15 residues in the CDR3. The CDR3 DNA reads TGTGCCAGCAGTCAAACCACAGGGAACAATCAGCCCCAGCATTTT. Protein: CASSQTTGNNQPQHF.

The chain links TRBV3-1 (or the pseudogene TRBV3-2) to TRBJ2-4, with 14 nucleotides matching TRBD2. V lost 6 bases to trimming and J lost 1 base; unmatched junction nucleotides: 11. CDR1 and CDR2 (germline): LGHDT, YNNKEL (reference sequence). The CDR3 loop spans 19 amino acids. The DNA of the CDR3 is TGTGCCAGCAGAGGACTTACTGGACTAGCGGGAGGTGCCAAAAACATTCAGTACTTC. Protein: CASRGLTGLAGGAKNIQYF.

In nucleotides, the CDR3 is TGTGCCAGCAGCTCCCAGACTAGCGGGGCGAACACCGGGGAGCTGTTTTTT. It encodes CASSSQTSGANTGELFF. This chain joins TRBV9 and TRBJ2-2; 11 nucleotides agree with TRBD2. Trimming removed 4 bases from V and 0 bases from J; junction bases left unmatched: 5. Germline V gene data show CDR1 as SGDLS and CDR2 as YYNGEE. The CDR3 runs to 17 residues.

This clone was seen once. The chain recombines TRBV28 with TRBJ1-2; D gene uncertain. Germline loops: CDR1 MDHEN, CDR2 SYDVKM. This CDR3 contains 14 residues. The ends were cut back, 1 base at V and 8 bases at J, with 14 bases in the middle. The CDR3 DNA is TGTGCCAGCAGTTTATTTGGGGAGGGTCAGGGCTACACCTTC. Translating gives CASSLFGEGQGYTF.